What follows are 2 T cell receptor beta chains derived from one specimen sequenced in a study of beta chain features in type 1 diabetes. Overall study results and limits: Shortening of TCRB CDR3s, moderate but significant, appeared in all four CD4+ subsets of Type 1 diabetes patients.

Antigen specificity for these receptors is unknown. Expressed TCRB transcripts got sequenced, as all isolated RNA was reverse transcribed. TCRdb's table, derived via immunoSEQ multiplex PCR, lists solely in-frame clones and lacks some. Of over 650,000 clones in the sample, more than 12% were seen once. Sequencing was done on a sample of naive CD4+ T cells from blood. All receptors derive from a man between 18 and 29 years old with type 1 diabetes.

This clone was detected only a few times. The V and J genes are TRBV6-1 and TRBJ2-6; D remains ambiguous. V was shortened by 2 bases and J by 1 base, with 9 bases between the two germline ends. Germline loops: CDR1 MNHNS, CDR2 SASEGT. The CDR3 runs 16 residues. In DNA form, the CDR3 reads TGTGCCAGCAGTGAACTTTGGTTTTCTGGGGCCAACGTCCTGACTTTC. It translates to CASSELWFSGANVLTF.

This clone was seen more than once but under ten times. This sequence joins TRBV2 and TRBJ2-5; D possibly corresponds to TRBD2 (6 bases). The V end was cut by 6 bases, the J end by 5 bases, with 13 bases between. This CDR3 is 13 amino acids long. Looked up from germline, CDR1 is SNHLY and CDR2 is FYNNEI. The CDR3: CASSLSGGETQYF. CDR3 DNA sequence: TGTGCCAGCAGCCTTAGCGGTGGGGAGACCCAGTACTTC.